This T cell receptor (beta chain) was observed in a study of T-cell memory formation after mild COVID-19. TCRdb recomputed calls from the 5' RACE reads with MiXCR, one row per CDR3 protein. The repertoire consists of more than 300,000 distinct CDR3 sequences, with roughly an eighth occurring once and the leading ten covering roughly a fifth. This clonotype was seen more than once but under ten times. Its target is not known. The CDR3 consists of 13 residues. Trimming stripped 2 bases from V and 8 bases from J, with 12 bases between. Germline values: CDR1 MNHEY, CDR2 SVGAGI. Overall study findings and caveats: Pre-infection memory carried some responding clones, suggesting that cross-reactive memory joined. Researchers report contracting CD4+ clones mostly in CM and EM, with CD8+ clones in EMRA. Clones that got smaller from day 15 to 85 had even CD4/CD8, while clones growing later tipped toward CD4+.

V gene TRBV6-5 combines with J gene TRBJ1-1, with D unresolved. This TCR derives from a man aged 18 to 29 who had mild COVID-19 (a few samples of this study predate the infection). Cell type and time point are not known. Sequencing was carried out using PBMCs or a T cell subset sorted from them (not recorded which). The CDR3 DNA is TGTGCCAGCAGTTACGTCCGGGTAAGGGAAGCTTTCTTT. Its protein is CASSYVRVREAFF.